This is a list of T cell receptor beta chains from one sample in a study of T cell clones after liver transplantation. Assay: immunoSEQ multiplex PCR; the TCRdb copy retains only in-frame clones and omits some. The sample includes fewer than 65,000 clones, 70% to 90% of them seen just once. The specimen was CD8+ T cells from blood, collected 12 months after liver transplant. All receptors derive from a human patient who received a liver transplant. Some T cells may originate from the graft donor. Each CDR3 is given with its conserved first and last residue. The D gene is left open where the match is weak. Some rows mark clone size as missing; the rest say once, few, many or name a class of expanded clone.

TRBJ2-4	TRBD2	-	TRBV28	TGTGCCAGCAGGGGACTAGCGGGGAAAAACATTCAGTACTTC	CASRGLAGKNIQYF
TRBJ2-1	-	-	TRBV19	TGTGCCAGTAGTCTCGGCAGGAATGAGCAGTTCTTC	CASSLGRNEQFF
TRBJ1-1	TRBD1	once	TRBV7-3	TGTGCCAGCAGCTTTGAGGGGGCGCCTGAAGCTTTCTTT	CASSFEGAPEAFF
TRBJ1-2	-	once	TRBV20-1	TGCAGTGCTCTGACCGCCGGTGGCTACACCTTC	CSALTAGGYTF
TRBJ1-1	TRBD1	-	TRBV4-1	TGCGCCAGCAGCGCATCGGACAGGGTGGTTACTGAAGCTTTCTTT	CASSASDRVVTEAFF
TRBJ1-1	-	-	TRBV6-5	TGTGCCAGCGTTCAGGGGTGGGACACTGAAGCTTTCTTT	CASVQGWDTEAFF
TRBJ2-7	TRBD1	-	TRBV19	TGTGCCAGTAGTATCCGGGACAGGGGCTACGAGCAGTACTTC	CASSIRDRGYEQYF
TRBJ2-7	-	once	TRBV27	TGTGCCAGCAGTTCAAGGGGTAGGTGGGCTTACGAGCAGTACTTC	CASSSRGRWAYEQYF
TRBJ2-3	TRBD2	-	TRBV10-1	TGCGCCAGCAGCGGCGGGAGGTTCAAAGATACGCAGTATTTT	CASSGGRFKDTQYF
TRBJ2-5	-	-	TRBV7-7	TGTGCCAGCAGCTTAGGGGCTTCGGGGACTCAAGAGACCCAGTACTTC	CASSLGASGTQETQYF
TRBJ2-3	-	-	TRBV19	TGTGCCAGTAGCCGGACAGAGCACACAGATACGCAGTATTTT	CASSRTEHTDTQYF
TRBJ2-7	-	-	TRBV19	TGTGCCAGTGGGGGGGACACGGTATCCTACGAGCAGTACTTC	CASGGDTVSYEQYF
TRBJ2-7	TRBD2	-	TRBV19	TGTGCCAGTAGTTCCACTAGCGGGATTTACGAGCAGTACTTC	CASSSTSGIYEQYF
TRBJ1-1	TRBD1	-	TRBV19	TGTGCCAGTAGTATAAAGACAGGGGTCGTTGAAGCTTTCTTT	CASSIKTGVVEAFF
TRBJ1-1	-	few	TRBV6-5	TGTGCCAGCAGCTTTGGAGGGCAGAACACTGAAGCTTTCTTT	CASSFGGQNTEAFF
TRBJ2-7	-	-	TRBV7-2	TGTGCCAGCAGCACCCACAGCCGCAGCTCCTACGAGCAGTACTTC	CASSTHSRSSYEQYF
TRBJ2-5	-	-	TRBV13	TGTGCCAGCAGCGGAGACCCGGGGTGGGAGACCCAGTACTTC	CASSGDPGWETQYF
TRBJ1-1	-	-	TRBV4-1	TGCGCCAGCAGCCAATCTAAAATGGGAAACACTGAAGCTTTCTTT	CASSQSKMGNTEAFF
TRBJ2-3	-	-	TRBV19	TGTGCCAGTAGTATGGGGACACCATCCACAGATACGCAGTATTTT	CASSMGTPSTDTQYF
TRBJ2-7	-	-	TRBV28	TGTGCCAGCAAGGACCCAGGGGAATACGAGCAGTACTTC	CASKDPGEYEQYF
TRBJ2-3	-	-	TRBV27	TGTGCCAGCAGCGAACAGGAGGGGCTGACAGATACGCAGTATTTT	CASSEQEGLTDTQYF
TRBJ2-7	-	-	TRBV6-6	TGTGCCAGCAGTTACTCCATGCGTTCAGGGCAGTACTTC	CASSYSMRSGQYF
TRBJ1-1	-	-	TRBV19	TGTGCCAGTAGTATAGCGTCATGGCCGTTCACTGAAGCTTTCTTT	CASSIASWPFTEAFF
TRBJ2-3	TRBD1	-	TRBV9	TGTGCCAGCAGCGTCGGGGGACAGGCAACCTACACAGATACGCAGTATTTT	CASSVGGQATYTDTQYF
TRBJ1-1	TRBD1	-	TRBV7-9	TGTGCCAGCAGCCGACAGGGATTGACTTTCTTT	CASSRQGLTFF
TRBJ1-2	TRBD1	-	TRBV19	TGTGCCAGTAGTATTTCCCGGACAGGTTATGGCTACACCTTC	CASSISRTGYGYTF
TRBJ2-7	-	few	TRBV2	TGTGCCAGTGGTACAAAGTTGACCTACGAGCAGTACTTC	CASGTKLTYEQYF
TRBJ1-3	-	-	TRBV4-3	TGCGCCAGCAGCCAAGGGGGGGGCTACTCTGGAAACACCATATATTTT	CASSQGGGYSGNTIYF
TRBJ1-4	-	-	TRBV10-3	TGTGCCATTCGGAGGGCGGATCGGGGGGGTGAAAAACTGTTTTTT	CAIRRADRGGEKLFF